The rows below give T cell receptor beta chains drawn from one sample of a study of cytomegalovirus exposure and HLA in healthy donors. Here immunoSEQ multiplex PCR was the method, and the copy in TCRdb shows in-frame clones only, minus some. The table lists about 82,000 clones, approximately 81% of them singletons. Sequencing was carried out using PBMCs. These TCRs come from a woman aged 50 to 60 in good health and CMV-seropositive. CDR3s include the opening cysteine and the closing phenylalanine or tryptophan. Fields, in order: D gene, J gene, V gene, clone size, CDR3 DNA, CDR3 protein. D genes are given only for firm matches. Some rows have no size entry. The others give once, few or many, or a class for an expanded clone.

d_call: TRBD1
j_call: TRBJ2-1
v_call: TRBV28
clone_size: -
cdr3_nt: TGTGCCAGCAGTTTCCCGACACACGACAGGGGGGGTTATGAGCAGTTCTTC
cdr3_aa: CASSFPTHDRGGYEQFF

d_call: TRBD2
j_call: TRBJ2-3
v_call: TRBV23-1
clone_size: -
cdr3_nt: TGCGCCAGCAGTCCCGGACTAGCGGGAGGGCCAGATACGCAGTATTTT
cdr3_aa: CASSPGLAGGPDTQYF

d_call: -
j_call: TRBJ2-7
v_call: TRBV7-6
clone_size: -
cdr3_nt: TGTGCCAGCAGCCTCCTTCAAGGGGGATACGAGCAGTACTTC
cdr3_aa: CASSLLQGGYEQYF

d_call: -
j_call: TRBJ2-3
v_call: TRBV5-6
clone_size: once
cdr3_nt: TGTGCCAGCAGCTTGGGGCCTCGTAGCACAGATACGCAGTATTTT
cdr3_aa: CASSLGPRSTDTQYF

d_call: TRBD2
j_call: TRBJ2-5
v_call: TRBV5-1
clone_size: -
cdr3_nt: TGCGCCAGCAGCGGAGGACTAGCGGGAGAGACCCAGTACTTC
cdr3_aa: CASSGGLAGETQYF

d_call: TRBD1
j_call: TRBJ2-1
v_call: TRBV6-1
clone_size: -
cdr3_nt: TGTGCCAGCAGTGGAGGGACAGGGATAACCCATGAGCAGTTCTTC
cdr3_aa: CASSGGTGITHEQFF

d_call: TRBD1
j_call: TRBJ1-1
v_call: TRBV5-6
clone_size: -
cdr3_nt: TGTGCCAGCAGCGGGACAGGGGGGATGAACACTGAAGCTTTCTTT
cdr3_aa: CASSGTGGMNTEAFF

d_call: -
j_call: TRBJ2-2
v_call: TRBV4-1
clone_size: -
cdr3_nt: TGCGCCAGCAGCAGCGGCGGGGTCGTTCGGGACACCGGGGAGCTGTTTTTT
cdr3_aa: CASSSGGVVRDTGELFF

d_call: TRBD1
j_call: TRBJ1-5
v_call: TRBV28
clone_size: -
cdr3_nt: TGTGCCAGCAGTCTCGGGACAGGGAATCAGCCCCAGCATTTT
cdr3_aa: CASSLGTGNQPQHF

d_call: TRBD1
j_call: TRBJ1-2
v_call: TRBV7-8
clone_size: -
cdr3_nt: TGTGCCAGCAGCCAACTGCAGGGGGATGGCTACACCTTC
cdr3_aa: CASSQLQGDGYTF

d_call: -
j_call: TRBJ2-7
v_call: TRBV4-1
clone_size: -
cdr3_nt: TGCGCCAGCAGCCGGACCAGGGGTGTCAACTACGAGCAGTACTTC
cdr3_aa: CASSRTRGVNYEQYF

d_call: TRBD2
j_call: TRBJ2-7
v_call: TRBV5-4
clone_size: -
cdr3_nt: TGTGCCAGCAGCTCGACTAGCGGTTCCTACGAGCAGTACTTC
cdr3_aa: CASSSTSGSYEQYF

d_call: -
j_call: TRBJ2-7
v_call: TRBV6-6
clone_size: few
cdr3_nt: TGTGCCAGCAGTATGGTCTACGAGCAGTACTTC
cdr3_aa: CASSMVYEQYF

d_call: TRBD2
j_call: TRBJ2-1
v_call: TRBV6-5
clone_size: -
cdr3_nt: TGTGCCAGCAGTTACGCCCGGACTAGCGGGATGGGTGAGCAGTTCTTC
cdr3_aa: CASSYARTSGMGEQFF

d_call: TRBD1
j_call: TRBJ2-7
v_call: TRBV9
clone_size: -
cdr3_nt: TGTGCCAGCAGCGGGGCAGGGGGAGCCTACGAGCAGTACTTC
cdr3_aa: CASSGAGGAYEQYF

d_call: -
j_call: TRBJ2-3
v_call: TRBV4-1
clone_size: -
cdr3_nt: TGCGCCAGCAGCCAAGATCGGACTCCCATGCAGTATTTT
cdr3_aa: CASSQDRTPMQYF

d_call: TRBD1
j_call: TRBJ1-5
v_call: TRBV5-1
clone_size: few
cdr3_nt: TGCGCCAGCAGCTCGGGGACAGGGAACCAGCCCCAGCATTTT
cdr3_aa: CASSSGTGNQPQHF

d_call: TRBD2
j_call: TRBJ2-7
v_call: TRBV28
clone_size: -
cdr3_nt: TGTGCCAGCAGTTTCTCAGGGACTAGCGGGAGTTGGTACGAGCAGTACTTC
cdr3_aa: CASSFSGTSGSWYEQYF

d_call: TRBD1
j_call: TRBJ1-4
v_call: TRBV4-1
clone_size: -
cdr3_nt: TGCGCCAGCAGCCTCAGAGGGACAGATAATGAAAAACTGTTTTTT
cdr3_aa: CASSLRGTDNEKLFF

d_call: -
j_call: TRBJ2-7
v_call: TRBV19
clone_size: -
cdr3_nt: TGTGCCAGTAGTAATACCCCTGAAACTTCCTACGAGCAGTACTTC
cdr3_aa: CASSNTPETSYEQYF

d_call: TRBD1
j_call: TRBJ2-7
v_call: TRBV27
clone_size: few
cdr3_nt: TGTGCCAGCAGTTCAAGACAGGGTCGAGGATACGAGCAGTACTTC
cdr3_aa: CASSSRQGRGYEQYF

d_call: TRBD1
j_call: TRBJ2-1
v_call: TRBV29-1
clone_size: few
cdr3_nt: TGCAGCGTTGCCGGGACAGACAATTACAATGAGCAGTTCTTC
cdr3_aa: CSVAGTDNYNEQFF

d_call: TRBD2
j_call: TRBJ2-7
v_call: TRBV5-6
clone_size: few
cdr3_nt: TGTGCCAGCAGCCCTACGCAGGGACTACTTTCCTACGAGCAGTACTTC
cdr3_aa: CASSPTQGLLSYEQYF

d_call: -
j_call: TRBJ2-5
v_call: TRBV5-1
clone_size: -
cdr3_nt: TGCGCCAGCAGCTGGTATGGAGGACCGCAAGAGACCCAGTACTTC
cdr3_aa: CASSWYGGPQETQYF

d_call: TRBD2
j_call: TRBJ2-3
v_call: TRBV30
clone_size: few
cdr3_nt: TGTGCCTGGGACTGGACTAGCGGAAGCACAGATACGCAGTATTTT
cdr3_aa: CAWDWTSGSTDTQYF

d_call: TRBD2
j_call: TRBJ2-1
v_call: TRBV6-4
clone_size: once
cdr3_nt: TGTGCCAGCAGTGACTCGAGGGGATTCTCGGGGGGAAGCTCCTACAATGAGCAGTTCTTC
cdr3_aa: CASSDSRGFSGGSSYNEQFF

d_call: TRBD1
j_call: TRBJ1-5
v_call: TRBV6-5
clone_size: -
cdr3_nt: TGTGCCAGCAGTCCGGGGACAGTCGGCAATCAGCCCCAGCATTTT
cdr3_aa: CASSPGTVGNQPQHF

d_call: TRBD1
j_call: TRBJ1-2
v_call: TRBV18
clone_size: -
cdr3_nt: TGTGCCAGCTCAGTCGACAGGGGACGTGGCTACACCTTC
cdr3_aa: CASSVDRGRGYTF

d_call: -
j_call: TRBJ1-2
v_call: TRBV28
clone_size: -
cdr3_nt: TGTGCCTACCGGGACTCAGCTAACTATGGCTACACCTTC
cdr3_aa: CAYRDSANYGYTF

d_call: -
j_call: TRBJ2-7
v_call: TRBV4-1
clone_size: -
cdr3_nt: TGCGCCAGCAGCCAAGCAGGACTTATGAGCTCCTACGAGCAGTACTTC
cdr3_aa: CASSQAGLMSSYEQYF

d_call: -
j_call: TRBJ2-7
v_call: TRBV27
clone_size: few
cdr3_nt: TGTGCCAGCAGTTTATCGATTACATACGAGCAGTACTTC
cdr3_aa: CASSLSITYEQYF

d_call: -
j_call: TRBJ2-7
v_call: TRBV30
clone_size: -
cdr3_nt: TGTGCCTGGCATTCCGGTAGGGGGGGCTACGAGCAGTACTTC
cdr3_aa: CAWHSGRGGYEQYF

d_call: -
j_call: TRBJ1-1
v_call: TRBV30
clone_size: -
cdr3_nt: TGTGCCTGGAGTGGACAGTACACTGAAGCTTTCTTT
cdr3_aa: CAWSGQYTEAFF

d_call: -
j_call: TRBJ2-7
v_call: TRBV4-1
clone_size: -
cdr3_nt: TGCGCCAGCAGCCAAGGCAGGACCTACGAGCAGTACTTC
cdr3_aa: CASSQGRTYEQYF

d_call: -
j_call: TRBJ2-2
v_call: TRBV6-4
clone_size: -
cdr3_nt: TGTGCCGGTTACGGGCGGGTCAAGTACACCGGGGAGCTGTTTTTT
cdr3_aa: CAGYGRVKYTGELFF

d_call: TRBD1
j_call: TRBJ1-1
v_call: TRBV30
clone_size: -
cdr3_nt: TGTGCCTGGAGTCCCGGGACAGCGAACACTGAAGCTTTCTTT
cdr3_aa: CAWSPGTANTEAFF

d_call: -
j_call: TRBJ2-3
v_call: TRBV25-1
clone_size: -
cdr3_nt: TGTGCCAGCAGTGCTGGCGGTGCTAGCACAGATACGCAGTATTTT
cdr3_aa: CASSAGGASTDTQYF

d_call: TRBD1
j_call: TRBJ1-5
v_call: TRBV28
clone_size: once
cdr3_nt: TGTGCCAGCAGTCCACAGGGGGTCCAGCATTTT
cdr3_aa: CASSPQGVQHF

d_call: -
j_call: TRBJ1-5
v_call: TRBV30
clone_size: -
cdr3_nt: TGTGCCTGGAGTGGGGCTAGCAATCAGCCCCAGCATTTT
cdr3_aa: CAWSGASNQPQHF

d_call: -
j_call: TRBJ1-1
v_call: TRBV5-6
clone_size: -
cdr3_nt: TGTGCCAGCAGCTTTCCAGAGAACACTGAAGCTTTCTTT
cdr3_aa: CASSFPENTEAFF

d_call: -
j_call: TRBJ1-4
v_call: TRBV30
clone_size: -
cdr3_nt: TGTGCCTGGAGTGACAGGGACCTCGTCGGGGTGTTTTTC
cdr3_aa: CAWSDRDLVGVFF

d_call: -
j_call: TRBJ2-6
v_call: TRBV15
clone_size: -
cdr3_nt: TGTGCCACCATCAGCAGCGACTCTGGGGCCAACGTCCTGACTTTC
cdr3_aa: CATISSDSGANVLTF

d_call: TRBD1
j_call: TRBJ2-1
v_call: TRBV30
clone_size: -
cdr3_nt: TGTGCCTGGAGCGAGGGGACAGGGGCTATTAATGAGCAGTTCTTC
cdr3_aa: CAWSEGTGAINEQFF

d_call: -
j_call: TRBJ1-1
v_call: TRBV29-1
clone_size: -
cdr3_nt: TGCAGCGTTGAAGCTAGCGCTGAAGCTTTCTTT
cdr3_aa: CSVEASAEAFF

d_call: TRBD2
j_call: TRBJ2-3
v_call: TRBV28
clone_size: -
cdr3_nt: TGTGCCAGCAGCTTAGCGGGAGGCACAGATACGCAGTATTTT
cdr3_aa: CASSLAGGTDTQYF

d_call: TRBD2
j_call: TRBJ2-7
v_call: TRBV29-1
clone_size: -
cdr3_nt: TGCAGCGTATCTAGCGGGAGGATCTACGAGCAGTACTTC
cdr3_aa: CSVSSGRIYEQYF

d_call: -
j_call: TRBJ1-1
v_call: TRBV2
clone_size: -
cdr3_nt: TGTGCCAGCAATGAGCAGGGTGGGGTATTCTTT
cdr3_aa: CASNEQGGVFF

d_call: -
j_call: TRBJ2-7
v_call: TRBV6-1
clone_size: -
cdr3_nt: TGTGCCAGCACCCGACTTCAGGGGAGCCACGAGCAGTACTTC
cdr3_aa: CASTRLQGSHEQYF

d_call: -
j_call: TRBJ1-1
v_call: TRBV23-1
clone_size: -
cdr3_nt: TGCGCCAGCAGTCACCCCCCCACGATAGAGAACACTGAAGCTTTCTTT
cdr3_aa: CASSHPPTIENTEAFF

d_call: -
j_call: TRBJ2-7
v_call: TRBV6-5
clone_size: -
cdr3_nt: TGTGCCAGCAGCCCCAGTAATCTAGCCTACGAGCAGTACTTC
cdr3_aa: CASSPSNLAYEQYF

d_call: TRBD1
j_call: TRBJ2-2
v_call: TRBV7-9
clone_size: few
cdr3_nt: TGTGCCAGCAGATCGGGACAGGGGATCGGGGAGCTGTTTTTT
cdr3_aa: CASRSGQGIGELFF

d_call: -
j_call: TRBJ1-1
v_call: TRBV19
clone_size: -
cdr3_nt: TGTGCCAGTGCGGGACGAGGTTTTGCTTTCTTT
cdr3_aa: CASAGRGFAFF

d_call: TRBD2
j_call: TRBJ2-1
v_call: TRBV30
clone_size: -
cdr3_nt: TGTGCCTGGAGTGGTTCAAGCGGGAGCCTCTACAATGAGCAGTTCTTC
cdr3_aa: CAWSGSSGSLYNEQFF

d_call: -
j_call: TRBJ1-2
v_call: TRBV2
clone_size: -
cdr3_nt: TGTGCCAGCAGTGACTCGAGCTCCTATGGCTACACCTTC
cdr3_aa: CASSDSSSYGYTF

d_call: TRBD2
j_call: TRBJ2-7
v_call: TRBV5-6
clone_size: once
cdr3_nt: TGTGCCAGCAGCTTGGGGCCTAGCGGGAGGGGTCGCGAGCAGTACTTC
cdr3_aa: CASSLGPSGRGREQYF

d_call: TRBD2
j_call: TRBJ2-7
v_call: TRBV4-2
clone_size: -
cdr3_nt: TGTGCCAGCAGCCAGACTAGCGGGAACTACGAGCAGTACTTC
cdr3_aa: CASSQTSGNYEQYF

d_call: TRBD2
j_call: TRBJ2-2
v_call: TRBV2
clone_size: -
cdr3_nt: TGTGCCAGCAGGGTAGCGGGTAGGCACACCGGGGAGCTGTTTTTT
cdr3_aa: CASRVAGRHTGELFF

d_call: -
j_call: TRBJ1-1
v_call: TRBV10-3
clone_size: few
cdr3_nt: TGTGCCATCAGTGAGGAGAATGGGGCGGTGAACACTGAAGCTTTCTTT
cdr3_aa: CAISEENGAVNTEAFF

d_call: TRBD2
j_call: TRBJ2-1
v_call: TRBV25-1
clone_size: -
cdr3_nt: TGTGCCAGCAGTGAATTTGGGGTGGGAGGGCCAGGTGAGCAGTTCTTC
cdr3_aa: CASSEFGVGGPGEQFF

d_call: -
j_call: TRBJ2-1
v_call: TRBV11-3
clone_size: -
cdr3_nt: TGTGCCAGCAGCCCACGCACAAGCTCCTACAATGAGCAGTTCTTC
cdr3_aa: CASSPRTSSYNEQFF